Presented here are 14 T cell receptor beta chains from one specimen sequenced in a study of T cells after yellow fever vaccination. TCRdb analysed the 5' RACE reads with MiXCR anew, one entry per CDR3 protein. The sample includes roughly 310,000 distinct CDR3 sequences, roughly 9.4% of them seen just once. This specimen was PBMCs, taken on the day of the first yellow fever vaccination. Receptor source: a man aged 18 to 29 who received the YFV17D yellow fever vaccine.

The chain couples TRBV2 to TRBJ2-3; 7 bases fit TRBD1. The V gene's germline CDR1 is SNHLY and CDR2 FYNNEI. The CDR3 has 13 residues. The junction had 8 bases not matched to a gene; V was cut back by 4 bases and J by 10 bases. The CDR3 nucleotides are TGTGCCAGCAGTGCCCGTTCAGGGGGTCCGCAGTATTTT. This gives the protein CASSARSGGPQYF. Looking up the rest from reference TRBV2 and TRBJ2-3 gives the full variable domain: EPEVTQTPSHQVTQMGQEVILRCVPISNHLYFYWYRQILGQKVEFLVSFYNNEISEKSEIFDDQFSVERPDGSNFTLKIRSTKLEDSAMYFCASSARSGGPQYFGPGTRLTVL.

This clonotype was counted between two and nine times. The chain links TRBV6-2 or TRBV6-3 to TRBJ2-7, with a tentative D call TRBD2 (6 bases). Germline assignment: CDR1 MNHEY and CDR2 SVGEGT. The CDR3 extends over 16 amino acids. V gave up 0 bases and J gave up 3 bases, with 15 bases separating them. CDR3 sequence (DNA): TGTGCCAGCAGTTACTCCCGGACTATTGGGAACTACGAGCAGTACGTC. This gives the protein CASSYSRTIGNYEQYV.

DNA for the CDR3: TGCGCCAGCAGCCTCAGCGGGACTAGCGGGGCCCAAGAGACCCAGTACTTC. Amino acids: CASSLSGTSGAQETQYF. This chain links TRBV4-1 with TRBJ2-5; 13 bases match TRBD2. The V segment lost 4 bases and the J segment 1 base; nucleotides outside the gene matches: 6. This CDR3 is 17 amino acids long. Germline-derived CDR1 and CDR2 are MGHRA and YSYEKL.

The chain combines TRBV11-1 with TRBJ2-1, with D perhaps TRBD2 (6 bases). This CDR3 is built from 16 residues. Trimming stripped 4 bases from V and 2 bases from J, with 15 bases between. The germline V gene has CDR1 SGHAT and CDR2 FQDESV (reference sequence). CDR3 DNA: TGTGCCAGCAGCTCCCAATCGGGGGTAGCCTACAATGAGCAGTTCTTC. Protein: CASSSQSGVAYNEQFF.

The sample holds many counts of this clonotype. V and J are TRBV29-1 and TRBJ2-3; 9 nucleotides line up with TRBD1. V was pared by 1 base and J by 7 bases, with 3 bases of the junction left unmatched. The CDR3 consists of 13 residues. Looked up from germline, CDR1 is SQVTM and CDR2 is ANQGSEA. As DNA, the CDR3 is TGCAGCGTTGAAGCGGGACAGGGATATACGCAGTATTTT. Translation gives CSVEAGQGYTQYF.

The chain couples TRBV12-3 or TRBV12-4 to TRBJ1-5; 12 bases are shared with TRBD1. The CDR3 covers 19 residues. V shed 6 bases, J shed 3 bases, and the junction held 15 bases outside the gene matches. This CDR3 reads CASRNRDRGLSRDNQPQHF. CDR3 in DNA: TGTGCCAGCAGAAACCGGGACAGGGGGCTAAGTAGGGACAATCAGCCCCAGCATTTT.

This clonotype has at least ten counts. J is TRBJ2-7 and V is TRBV18, with a tentative D call TRBD2 (5 bases). The CDR3 loop spans 12 amino acids. V lost 2 bases and J lost 7, with 9 bases in between. Germline V gives CDR1 KGHSH, CDR2 LQKENI. The CDR3, as DNA: TGTGCCAGCTCACCATTGGGGAGAGAGCAGTACGTC. Its protein product is CASSPLGREQYV.

This clonotype was observed a handful of times. The chain links TRBV7-9 to TRBJ1-4; the D gene is possibly TRBD1 (5 bases). Trimming shortened V by 5 bases and J by 9 bases, and 10 bases separated the two germline ends. The CDR3 is 12 residues long. The V gene's germline CDR1 is SEHNR and CDR2 FQNEAQ (reference sequence). CDR3 DNA sequence: TGTGCCAGCAGCAGGGACGGGCAAAAACTGTTTTTT. This translates into CASSRDGQKLFF.

This clonotype was seen a few times. The gene calls are TRBV7-9 and TRBJ2-1; 9 bases match TRBD1. Trimming took 5 bases from V and 3 from J; bases not matched to a gene: 2. Germline V gene data show CDR1 as SEHNR and CDR2 as FQNEAQ (reference sequence). This CDR3 comprises 14 residues. The CDR3 here is CASSKGQGYNEQFF. In DNA form, the CDR3 reads TGTGCCAGCAGCAAGGGACAGGGCTACAATGAGCAGTTCTTC.

This clonotype has a handful of counts. The rearrangement links TRBV7-2 to TRBJ2-2; TRBD1 aligns across 9 bases. The CDR3 runs 15 residues. Per the germline V gene, CDR1 is SGHTA and CDR2 is FQGNSA. The ends lost 8 bases at V and 3 bases at J; junction bases unmatched: 7. The CDR3 sequence is CASGIGQGYTGELFF. The CDR3 nucleotides are TGTGCCAGCGGAATAGGACAGGGGTACACCGGGGAGCTGTTTTTT.

In this sample, this clonotype turned up a few times. This chain links TRBV6-1 with TRBJ1-1, with unresolved D. CDR3 length: 13 residues. CDR1 and CDR2 from the germline V gene are MNHNS and SASEGT. Trimming left V 6 bases short and J 3 bases short, with 11 bases between. The CDR3 sequence is CASSRGADTEAFF. CDR3 bases: TGTGCCAGCAGCCGGGGAGCGGACACTGAAGCTTTCTTT.

This rearrangement joins TRBV4-3 to TRBJ1-6, with D maybe TRBD1 (5 bases). Trimming removed 1 base at V and 4 bases at J, with 14 bases between. Germline V gene lookup returns CDR1 LGHNA and CDR2 YSLEER. This CDR3 spans 17 amino acids. In DNA, the CDR3 is TGCGCCAGCAGCCAAGCAGGGTTATTGGGATATAATTCACCCCTCCACTTT. This sequence encodes CASSQAGLLGYNSPLHF.

CDR3 DNA: TGTGCCAGTAGATCTGGGGGAAGGATTGGCGATCAGCCCCAGCATTTT. Protein product: CASRSGGRIGDQPQHF. The chain uses TRBV19 and TRBJ1-5, with D perhaps matching TRBD1 (5 bases). CDR3 length equals 16 residues. V dropped 6 bases and J dropped 5 bases, with 20 bases sitting between them. Germline V gene lookup returns CDR1 LNHDA and CDR2 SQIVND (reference sequence).

The chain is built from TRBV5-1 and TRBJ2-7; 13 bases are a match to TRBD2. With 0 bases clipped from V and 3 bases from J, the junction kept 6 bases outside the gene matches. This CDR3 has 17 residues. Germline CDR1 reads SGHRS; CDR2 reads YFSETQ. The CDR3 bases are TGCGCCAGCAGCTTGGCCGGAGGACTAGCGGGGGACTACGAGCAGTACTTC. This sequence encodes CASSLAGGLAGDYEQYF.